The 20 T cell receptor beta chains reported below all come from one sample, sequenced in a study of T cell responses to AZD1222 COVID-19 vaccine. Using immunoSEQ multiplex PCR, the repertoire was profiled, and TCRdb retains in-frame clones only, with some absent. The top ten hold roughly 5.3% of the sample, which has approximately 120,000 clones, around 90% seen once. This specimen consisted of peripheral blood, obtained on day 0 of AZD1222 vaccination. These receptors were taken from an adult in good health.

The chain is built from TRBV18 and TRBJ2-7; D gene ambiguous. Germline lookup yields CDR1 KGHSH and CDR2 LQKENI. V was trimmed by 2 bases and J by 3 bases, leaving 2 bases between them. The CDR3 loop spans 11 amino acids. The CDR3 sequence: CASSPGYEQYF. For the CDR3, the DNA is TGTGCCAGCTCACCAGGCTACGAGCAGTACTTC.

The rearrangement links TRBV29-1 to TRBJ2-7, with TRBD2 matching over 11 bases. Trimming at V came to 2 bases and at J to 6 bases, leaving 3 bases not matched to a gene. The germline CDR1 and CDR2 sequences are SQVTM and ANQGSEA. The CDR3 length is 13 residues. The chain's CDR3 is CSVEYLAGGEQYF. The CDR3 nucleotides are TGCAGCGTTGAATATCTAGCGGGAGGCGAGCAGTACTTC.

This rearrangement joins TRBV15 to TRBJ2-1, with a weak D call TRBD1 (6 bases). The CDR3 sequence is 16 residues long. Germline-derived CDR1 and CDR2 are LNHNV and YYDKDF (reference sequence). V lost 1 base and J 5 bases, leaving 15 bases between the germline ends. The CDR3 region is CATSRGGQGINNEQFF. The CDR3 region has the DNA TGTGCCACCAGCAGAGGAGGGCAGGGGATCAACAATGAGCAGTTCTTC.

Only a few counts were recorded for this clone. The chain joins TRBV30 to TRBJ2-4; D call uncertain. Trimming stripped 3 bases from V and 0 bases from J, with 12 bases between. The germline gives CDR1 GTSNPN, CDR2 SVGIG (reference sequence). The CDR3 is made up of 15 amino acids. CDR3 nucleotides: TGTGCCTGGAGCACGGGTGATCTAGCCAAAAACATTCAGTACTTC. Translated, it gives CAWSTGDLAKNIQYF.

This chain joins TRBV9 and TRBJ1-1, with unresolved D. The CDR3 has 13 residues. V was pared by 3 bases and J by 2 bases, with 8 bases between. Germline V gene data show CDR1 as SGDLS and CDR2 as YYNGEE. The chain's CDR3 is CASSGDHNTEAFF. CDR3 DNA sequence: TGTGCCAGCAGCGGGGATCATAACACTGAAGCTTTCTTT. Filled out from reference TRBV9 and TRBJ1-1, the complete variable domain reads DSGVTQTPKHLITATGQRVTLRCSPRSGDLSVYWYQQSLDQGLQFLIQYYNGEERAKGNILERFSAQQFPDLHSELNLSSLELGDSALYFCASSGDHNTEAFFGQGTRLTVV.

The chain is built from TRBV5-8 and TRBJ2-7; tentative D call: TRBD2 (5 bases). This CDR3 is 12 amino acids long. V shed 4 bases and J shed 4 bases, with 9 bases lying between them. CDR1 SGHTS and CDR2 YDEGEE come from the germline V gene. The CDR3 region has the DNA TGTGCCAGCAGCACGGGAAAGTACGAGCAGTACTTC. Its protein product is CASSTGKYEQYF.

This clone came up a few times. The rearrangement joins TRBV15 to TRBJ2-5; D remains unclear. CDR1 and CDR2 from the germline V gene are LNHNV and YYDKDF (reference sequence). Deletions cut 3 bases from V and 0 bases from J, with 2 bases between. The CDR3 loop spans 12 amino acids. This CDR3 reads CATSRDQETQYF. Written as DNA, the CDR3 is TGTGCCACCAGCAGGGACCAAGAGACCCAGTACTTC.

The rearrangement links TRBV7-9 to TRBJ1-1; D unclear. Germline loops: CDR1 SEHNR, CDR2 FQNEAQ (reference sequence). This CDR3 contains 17 residues. Here the CDR3 reads CESIGRRDAGENTEAFF. Here the CDR3 DNA reads TGTGAAAGCATAGGAAGGAGGGATGCGGGTGAGAACACTGAAGCTTTCTTT.

The chain carries TRBV27 and TRBJ2-6; possibly TRBD1 for D (6 bases). This CDR3 is 18 amino acids long. V lost 5 bases and J 0 bases, leaving 17 bases between the germline ends. Per germline, CDR1 MNHEY and CDR2 SMNVEV (reference sequence). The CDR3, as DNA: TGTGCCAGCAGTACCCAGGGGAAAGCCATCTCTGGGGCCAACGTCCTGACTTTC. It yields the protein CASSTQGKAISGANVLTF.

The V gene is TRBV6-2 or TRBV6-3, the J gene TRBJ1-4; 9 positions agree with TRBD1. Per germline, CDR1 MNHEY and CDR2 SVGEGT. This CDR3 spans 15 amino acids. The V gene end was trimmed by 5 bases and the J gene end by 8 bases; junction bases not matched to a gene: 9. The CDR3 DNA reads TGTGCCAGCAGTACTAACCGGGACAGGGAAGAAAAACTGTTTTTT. Encoded protein: CASSTNRDREEKLFF.

This clone is a singleton in its sample. The gene calls are TRBV30 and TRBJ1-4; 8 bases fit TRBD1. V gave up 2 bases and J gave up 4 bases; unmatched junction bases: 3. This CDR3 spans 14 amino acids. Germline loops: CDR1 GTSNPN, CDR2 SVGIG (reference sequence). The CDR3 is CAWSSTGDNEKLFF. The CDR3 DNA follows: TGTGCCTGGAGTTCGACAGGGGATAATGAAAAACTGTTTTTT.

The rearrangement uses TRBV18 and TRBJ2-7; D unresolved. This CDR3 is 15 amino acids long. Deletions cut 2 bases from V and 0 bases from J, with 11 bases between. Looked up from germline, CDR1 is KGHSH and CDR2 is LQKENI. The CDR3 is CASSPRAGDSYEQYF. The CDR3 DNA reads TGTGCCAGCTCACCAAGGGCTGGGGACTCCTACGAGCAGTACTTC.

V and J are TRBV30 and TRBJ2-5; 11 nucleotides agree with TRBD2. Germline CDR1 is GTSNPN and CDR2 is SVGIG (reference sequence). There are 22 residues in the CDR3. V lost 2 bases and J lost 1; bases outside the gene matches: 24. The CDR3 DNA reads TGTGCCTGGAGTCGAAATAGCGGGGGGGTATTCTTAGATTCTCCAATCCAAGAGACCCAGTACTTC. Protein sequence: CAWSRNSGGVFLDSPIQETQYF.

The gene calls are TRBV7-2 and TRBJ2-3; 9 positions match TRBD2. Per the germline V gene, CDR1 is SGHTA and CDR2 is FQGNSA. The CDR3 sequence is 13 residues long. The junction had 7 bases not matched to a gene; V was cut back by 7 bases and J by 8 bases. The CDR3 loop is CASIGGRAGTQYF. DNA of the CDR3: TGTGCCAGCATAGGCGGGAGGGCCGGTACGCAGTATTTT.

This clone occurred once. This chain connects TRBV5-1 to TRBJ2-7; 7 nucleotides agree with TRBD1. CDR1 is SGHRS, CDR2 YFSETQ, per germline. The ends lost 2 bases at V and 2 bases at J; junction bases unmatched: 7. The CDR3 is 15 amino acids. CDR3 nucleotide sequence: TGCGCCAGCAGCTTCTCGACAGGGAGTACCTACGAGCAGTACTTC. It specifies CASSFSTGSTYEQYF.

The rearrangement links TRBV24-1 to TRBJ2-3, with 7 bases matching TRBD2. Trimming at V came to 0 bases and at J to 6 bases, leaving 8 bases not matched to a gene. The CDR3 spans 16 residues. Germline V gene data show CDR1 as KGHDR and CDR2 as SFDVKD. Here the CDR3 DNA reads TGTGCCACCAGTGATTTGGTGGCGGGAGCACCGGATACGCAGTATTTT. Its protein product is CATSDLVAGAPDTQYF.

The CDR3, as DNA: TGCGCCAGCAGCTTGGCGGGCGGGGGGGGCCAAGAGACCCAGTACTTC. This sequence encodes CASSLAGGGGQETQYF. The chain couples TRBV5-1 to TRBJ2-5; 9 bases line up with TRBD2. CDR3 size: 16 residues. Trimming removed 0 bases from V and 1 base from J; junction bases left unmatched: 4. The germline gives CDR1 SGHRS, CDR2 YFSETQ.

The chain employs TRBV29-1 and TRBJ1-3; no firm D call. Per germline, CDR1 SQVTM and CDR2 ANQGSEA. With 6 bases removed from V and 0 bases from J, the gap between germline ends came to 12 bases. This CDR3 region has 14 residues. The CDR3 reads CSVETADSGNTIYF. For the CDR3, the DNA is TGCAGCGTAGAGACGGCAGACTCTGGAAACACCATATATTTT.

This clone was observed a few times. CDR3 in DNA: TGTGCCAGCAGTTACGCCCCCCGCGGAGCCCTCCACTTT. Residues: CASSYAPRGALHF. The chain joins TRBV6-5 to TRBJ1-6; D gene ambiguous. Germline CDR1 is MNHEY and CDR2 is SVGAGI. V lost 2 bases, J lost 14 bases, and 13 bases lay in between. The CDR3 has 13 residues.

V is TRBV6-5 and J is TRBJ2-7; TRBD1 matches 8 bases. Germline V gives CDR1 MNHEY, CDR2 SVGAGI. The CDR3 has 14 residues. J was trimmed by 4 bases and V by 5 bases; bases with no gene match: 7. The CDR3 DNA sequence: TGTGCCAGCAGTCTCCGGACAGGGTTGTACGAGCAGTACTTC. It specifies CASSLRTGLYEQYF.